This T cell receptor beta chain was recorded in a study of blood T cell repertoires in COVID-19 (TCRdb year 2020). Regarding the complete study: Samples covering the acute and convalescent phases of COVID-19 were provided by collaborators in the United States, Italy and Spain. The material from the prospective study consisted of cDNA or gDNA derived from T cells, B-cell-depleted T cells, or PBMCs. Subjects who had been exposed to COVID-19, were actively infected with it, or had recovered from it provided the deeply sampled blood TCRbeta repertoires that made up the dataset. The samples were drawn from the first 160 participants of the ongoing ImmuneRACE study and from more than 1,000 subjects provided by 6 global collaborators. Where HLA class I and class II types were available, the types were taken from metadata supplied by the sample provider, not from assay-based typing. The sample metadata nearly always contained a de-identified subject ID, COVID-19 status, age in years and sex. The repertoires were released in a freely available public database meant as a resource for research on the immune response to SARS-CoV-2.

Broad study findings and their caveats: The quantity of clinical and demographic metadata differed by source and by participant and was supplied without curation.

TCRbeta CDR3 regions were amplified from genomic DNA by means of the immunoSEQ Assay, a bias-controlled multiplex PCR. On the study's bioinformatics: Within the assay, amplification of reference gene primers was used to estimate how many nucleated cells each sample contained. To quantify the absolute abundance of each unique TCRbeta CDR3 rearrangement, sequence reads were collapsed and filtered. For each sample, productive Simpson clonality was calculated as the square root of Simpson's diversity index over productive rearrangements. Held by TCRdb, this immuneACCESS table contains in-frame sequences only and omits some clones. Under half of the omission traces to an unresolved V gene where checked; the cause of the rest is unknown. V and J calls and clone size are copied from that table; D and trimming were computed from the DNA. In all, the sample holds 270,000 or so clones, and 83% of those were seen once. Approximately 9% of the sample is in the top ten clones.

Worth noting for this clone: What this receptor recognizes is not known. No much larger clone exists at a distance of one base, and base qualities are not known.

A second Seattle source provided samples from volunteer blood donors who had recovered from COVID-19. Whole blood was collected in K2EDTA tubes by collaborating institutions according to the institutions' own protocols. For TCRbeta analysis, collaborators shipped samples in one of three forms: frozen whole blood, isolated PBMCs, or DNA extracted from either of those sample types. Including the terminal cysteine and phenylalanine, the CDR3 comprises 12 residues. The read is trimmed to its CDR3 DNA, 36 bases read in frame from base 1. The V end gives up 5 bases and the J end 8 bases, leaving 4 bases in the junction not matched to a gene. The germline V gene (reference sequence) provides CDR1 MNHNY and CDR2 SVGAGI.

Recombination joined TRBV6-6 with TRBJ1-2; TRBD1 lines up with 8 middle nucleotides. Sequencing input: peripheral blood. The clonotype originates from a woman aged 45-65 years who had recovered from COVID-19. The CDR3 corresponds to CASSQDREGYTF. The DNA sequence is given as TGTGCCAGCAGTCAGGACAGGGAGGGCTACACCTTC.